This TCR beta chain was sequenced in a study of Ad26.COV2.S vaccination and SARS-CoV-2 variants. The sample's treatment: 15 to 20 received Ad26.COV2.S at low or high dose, single or two shots; about 5 received placebo; per-sample allocation not given. Sampling was performed 63 days after the first vaccine or placebo injection. Germline CDR1 is SGHRS and CDR2 is YFSETQ. CDR3 length equals 16 residues. The V and J ends lost 4 bases and 7 bases, in that order; junction bases with no gene match: 10. Sequenced by immunoSEQ multiplex PCR; TCRdb stores in-frame clones only, minus some. The data contain about 320,000 clones, 85% to 90% of them singletons.

The rearrangement uses TRBV5-1 and TRBJ2-1, with 11 bases lining up with TRBD1. The source is a person aged 18-65 years who received the Ad26.COV2.S COVID-19 vaccine or a placebo. Sequencing used peripheral blood, obtained in a trial of Ad26.COV2.S vaccine versus placebo. DNA for the CDR3: TGCGCCAGCAGCCCGACTACCGGGACAGGGGGGAATGAGCAGTTCTTC. This gives the protein CASSPTTGTGGNEQFF.